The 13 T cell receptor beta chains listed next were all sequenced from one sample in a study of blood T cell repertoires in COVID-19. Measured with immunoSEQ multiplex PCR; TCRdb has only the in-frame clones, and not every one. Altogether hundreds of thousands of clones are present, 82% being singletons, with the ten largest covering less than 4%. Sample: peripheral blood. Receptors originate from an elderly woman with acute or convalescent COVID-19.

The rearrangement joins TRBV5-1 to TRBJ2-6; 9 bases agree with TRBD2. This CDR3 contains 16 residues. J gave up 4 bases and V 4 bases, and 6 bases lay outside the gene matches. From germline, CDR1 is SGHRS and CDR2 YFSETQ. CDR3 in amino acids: CASSAGLAAGANVLTF. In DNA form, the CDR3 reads TGCGCCAGCAGCGCGGGACTAGCAGCAGGGGCCAACGTCCTGACTTTC.

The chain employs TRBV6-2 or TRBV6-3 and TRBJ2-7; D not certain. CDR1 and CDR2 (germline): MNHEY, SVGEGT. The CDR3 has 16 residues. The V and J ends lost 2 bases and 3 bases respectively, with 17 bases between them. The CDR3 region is CASSYGGSAGFYEQYF. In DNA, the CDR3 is TGTGCCAGCAGTTACGGTGGGTCAGCAGGCTTCTACGAGCAGTACTTC.

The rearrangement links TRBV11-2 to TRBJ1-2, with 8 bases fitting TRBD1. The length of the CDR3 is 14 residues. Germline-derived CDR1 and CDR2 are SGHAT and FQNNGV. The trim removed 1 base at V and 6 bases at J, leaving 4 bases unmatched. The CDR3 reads CASSLGAGGDGYTF. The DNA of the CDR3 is TGTGCCAGCAGCTTAGGGGCAGGGGGCGATGGCTACACCTTC.

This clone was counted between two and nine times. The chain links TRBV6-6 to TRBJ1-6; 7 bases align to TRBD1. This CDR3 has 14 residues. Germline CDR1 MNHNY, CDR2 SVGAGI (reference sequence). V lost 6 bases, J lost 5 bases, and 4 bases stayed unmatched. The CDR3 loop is CASSPGQDNSPLHF. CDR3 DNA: TGTGCCAGCAGCCCCGGACAGGATAATTCACCCCTCCACTTT.

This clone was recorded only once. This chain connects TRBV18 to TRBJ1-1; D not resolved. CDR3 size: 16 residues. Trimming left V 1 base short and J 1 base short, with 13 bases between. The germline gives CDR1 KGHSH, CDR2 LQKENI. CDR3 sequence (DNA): TGTGCCAGCTCACCACGAGAGGGAGGATGGAACACTGAAGCTTTCTTT. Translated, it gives CASSPREGGWNTEAFF.

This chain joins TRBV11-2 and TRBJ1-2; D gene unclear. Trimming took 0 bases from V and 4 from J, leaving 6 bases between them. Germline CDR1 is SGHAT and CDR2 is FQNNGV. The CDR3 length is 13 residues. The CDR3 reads CASSLELAYGYTF. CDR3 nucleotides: TGTGCCAGCAGCTTAGAGCTAGCCTATGGCTACACCTTC.

The CDR3 DNA reads TGTGCCAGTAGAGGCCTAACAGGGAGGGGAACAGATACGCAGTATTTT. It specifies CASRGLTGRGTDTQYF. The chain links TRBV19 to TRBJ2-3, with D possibly matching TRBD2 (7 bases). V was cut by 6 bases and J by 3 bases, with 19 bases left in between. Germline lookup yields CDR1 LNHDA and CDR2 SQIVND (reference sequence). The CDR3 extends over 16 amino acids. Using reference TRBV19 and TRBJ2-3 for the parts outside the CDR3, the full variable domain is DGGITQSPKYLFRKEGQNVTLSCEQNLNHDAMYWYRQDPGQGLRLIYYSQIVNDFQKGDIAEGYSVSREKKESFPLTVTSAQKNPTAFYLCASRGLTGRGTDTQYFGPGTRLTVL.

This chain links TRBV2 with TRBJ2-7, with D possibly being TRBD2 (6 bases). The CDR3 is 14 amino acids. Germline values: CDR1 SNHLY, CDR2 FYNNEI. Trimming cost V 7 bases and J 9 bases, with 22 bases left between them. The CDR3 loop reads CASNIGTGGVAQYF. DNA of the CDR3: TGTGCCAGCAATATAGGAACAGGAGGGGTCGCGCAGTACTTC.

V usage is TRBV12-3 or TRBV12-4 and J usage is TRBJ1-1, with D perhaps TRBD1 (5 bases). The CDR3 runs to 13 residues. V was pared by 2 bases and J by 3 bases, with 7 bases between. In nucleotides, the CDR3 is TGTGCCAGCAGTTTAATAGGGGACACTGAAGCTTTCTTT. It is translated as CASSLIGDTEAFF.

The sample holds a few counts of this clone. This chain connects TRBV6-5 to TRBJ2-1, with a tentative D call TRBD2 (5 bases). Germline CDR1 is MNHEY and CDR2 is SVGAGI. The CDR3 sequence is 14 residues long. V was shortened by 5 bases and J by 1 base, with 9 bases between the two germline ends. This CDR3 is CASSRRESYNEQFF. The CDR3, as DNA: TGTGCCAGCAGTAGAAGGGAGTCCTACAATGAGCAGTTCTTC.

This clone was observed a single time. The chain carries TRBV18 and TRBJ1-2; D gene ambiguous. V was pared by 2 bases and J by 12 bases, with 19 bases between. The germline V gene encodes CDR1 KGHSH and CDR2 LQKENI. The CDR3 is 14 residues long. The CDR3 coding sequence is TGTGCCAGCTCACCAGTTGACGGGGAGGGCGTCCACACCTTC. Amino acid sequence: CASSPVDGEGVHTF.

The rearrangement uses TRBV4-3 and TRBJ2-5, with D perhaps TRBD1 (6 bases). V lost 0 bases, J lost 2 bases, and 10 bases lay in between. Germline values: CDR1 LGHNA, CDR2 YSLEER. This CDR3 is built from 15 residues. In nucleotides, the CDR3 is TGCGCCAGCAGCCAAGACGCAGGGGAACAAGAGACCCAGTACTTC. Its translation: CASSQDAGEQETQYF.

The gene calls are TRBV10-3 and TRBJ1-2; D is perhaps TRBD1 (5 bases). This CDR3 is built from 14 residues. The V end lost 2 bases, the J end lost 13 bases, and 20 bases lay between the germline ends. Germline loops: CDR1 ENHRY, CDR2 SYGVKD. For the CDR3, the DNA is TGTGCCATCAGTGAGGGACAAGGATATGGGGTCGGCACCTTC. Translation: CAISEGQGYGVGTF.